These 32 T cell receptor beta chains were sequenced from one sample in a study of T cell repertoires in ileal Crohn's disease. Some clones are missing from TCRdb's copy, which holds only in-frame ones; the method was immunoSEQ multiplex PCR. The data contain approximately 5,000 clones, about 81% of them singletons. The sample was ileal tissue. The receptors derive from an adult with Crohn's disease.

The V and J genes are TRBV15 and TRBJ2-7; D possibly corresponds to TRBD2 (5 bases). V gave up 0 bases and J gave up 5 bases, with 8 bases separating them. Per the germline V gene, CDR1 is LNHNV and CDR2 is YYDKDF (reference sequence). This CDR3 has 13 residues. CDR3 in amino acids: CATSRDRGHEQYF. Written as DNA, the CDR3 is TGTGCCACCAGCAGAGATAGAGGGCACGAGCAGTACTTC.

This chain uses TRBV30 with TRBJ2-5; D remains unclear. CDR1 and CDR2 (germline): GTSNPN, SVGIG (reference sequence). Trimming removed 4 bases at V and 4 bases at J, with 7 bases between. There are 11 residues in the CDR3. The CDR3 nucleotides are TGTGCCTGGACTCCAGGAGAGACCCAGTACTTC. Translation gives CAWTPGETQYF.

V usage is TRBV19 and J usage is TRBJ1-2; 7 positions match TRBD1. Germline V CDR1 and CDR2: LNHDA, SQIVND (reference sequence). This CDR3 region has 13 residues. V gave up 3 bases and J gave up 13 bases; unmatched junction bases: 11. The CDR3 bases are TGTGCCAGTAGTATTAACAGGGGTGAGTCTGGCACCTTC. It yields the protein CASSINRGESGTF. Full variable domain (missing parts from reference TRBV19 and TRBJ1-2): DGGITQSPKYLFRKEGQNVTLSCEQNLNHDAMYWYRQDPGQGLRLIYYSQIVNDFQKGDIAEGYSVSREKKESFPLTVTSAQKNPTAFYLCASSINRGESGTFGSGTRLTVV.

This chain joins TRBV5-1 and TRBJ2-7; 9 nucleotides align to TRBD2. J was trimmed by 0 bases and V by 2 bases; bases with no gene match: 0. The CDR3 is 14 amino acids. Per the germline V gene, CDR1 is SGHRS and CDR2 is YFSETQ. The CDR3 DNA follows: TGCGCCAGCAGCTTTAGCGGGGGCTCCTACGAGCAGTACTTC. It yields the protein CASSFSGGSYEQYF.

The genes are TRBV9 and TRBJ1-6; D remains unclear. Trimming shortened V by 4 bases and J by 0 bases, and 8 bases separated the two germline ends. CDR3 length: 15 amino acids. Germline V gene sequence: CDR1 SGDLS, CDR2 YYNGEE. Written as DNA, the CDR3 is TGTGCCAGCAGCCCTTCGAGCTCCTATAATTCACCCCTCCACTTT. It is translated as CASSPSSSYNSPLHF.

The V gene is TRBV27, the J gene TRBJ2-7; TRBD2 aligns across 9 bases. Unmatched junction bases numbered 7, after V lost 7 bases and J lost 3 bases. The V gene's germline CDR1 is MNHEY and CDR2 SMNVEV (reference sequence). This CDR3 spans 14 amino acids. Written as DNA, the CDR3 is TGTGCCAGCAACGAGCGGGGGGCGGGCTACGAGCAGTACTTC. It encodes CASNERGAGYEQYF.

V gene TRBV27 combines with J gene TRBJ1-2; no reliable D call. The CDR3 is 16 amino acids. Germline-derived CDR1 and CDR2 are MNHEY and SMNVEV (reference sequence). Trimming cost V 0 bases and J 0 bases, with 11 bases left between them. As DNA, the CDR3 is TGTGCCAGCAGTTTATCGGTGGCCTCCACTAACTATGGCTACACCTTC. Protein product: CASSLSVASTNYGYTF.

The rearrangement joins TRBV5-4 to TRBJ2-3; TRBD1 is a possible D gene (6 bases). The CDR3 has 17 residues. Germline assignment: CDR1 SGHNT and CDR2 YYREEE (reference sequence). Trimming removed 0 bases from V and 0 bases from J, with 14 bases in between. The CDR3 reads CASSLGGRGSSTDTQYF. In nucleotides, the CDR3 is TGTGCCAGCAGCTTGGGGGGCAGGGGCTCTAGCACAGATACGCAGTATTTT.

CDR3 sequence: CASTPDRVGYTF. CDR3 nucleotide sequence: TGTGCCAGCACCCCGGACAGGGTTGGCTACACCTTC. The rearrangement joins TRBV7-9 to TRBJ1-2, with 8 bases matching TRBD1. The junction had 5 bases not matched to a gene; V was cut back by 7 bases and J by 7 bases. The germline V gene has CDR1 SEHNR and CDR2 FQNEAQ (reference sequence). The CDR3 covers 12 residues.

This sequence joins TRBV6-5 and TRBJ2-3, with 7 bases fitting TRBD1. J gave up 6 bases and V 5 bases, and 2 bases lay outside the gene matches. Germline V gene lookup returns CDR1 MNHEY and CDR2 SVGAGI. This CDR3 has 12 amino acids. In DNA, the CDR3 is TGTGCCAGCAGTGTGGACAGGGATACGCAGTATTTT. As protein: CASSVDRDTQYF.

This rearrangement joins TRBV5-4 to TRBJ1-2; no clear D gene. The V and J ends lost 0 bases and 4 bases respectively, with 4 bases between them. The CDR3 spans 12 residues. Germline assignment: CDR1 SGHNT and CDR2 YYREEE (reference sequence). The chain's CDR3 is CASSLDGYGYTF. In DNA form, the CDR3 reads TGTGCCAGCAGCTTGGACGGCTATGGCTACACCTTC.

The chain joins TRBV5-1 to TRBJ1-5, with D tentatively TRBD1 (5 bases). Germline V CDR1 and CDR2: SGHRS, YFSETQ. Trimming stripped 5 bases from V and 6 bases from J, with 18 bases between. The CDR3 sequence is 15 residues long. CDR3: CASRPGVSGFQPQHF. The CDR3 bases are TGCGCCAGCAGGCCGGGAGTTTCAGGGTTTCAGCCCCAGCATTTT.

J is TRBJ2-5 and V is TRBV19, with 12 bases aligning to TRBD1. Germline V gives CDR1 LNHDA, CDR2 SQIVND (reference sequence). Trimming cost V 2 bases and J 5 bases; bases outside gene matches: 6. This CDR3 contains 16 residues. This CDR3 reads CASSIFGTGGLETQYF. The CDR3 DNA follows: TGTGCCAGTAGTATATTCGGGACAGGGGGCTTGGAGACCCAGTACTTC.

The table lists this clone with a count of one. This chain connects TRBV6-1 to TRBJ1-1, with TRBD1 as a possible D gene (5 bases). CDR1 and CDR2 (germline): MNHNS, SASEGT. The CDR3 covers 12 residues. Trimming took 6 bases from V and 6 from J, leaving 11 bases between them. The CDR3 bases are TGTGCCAGCAGGGACATGGGATCTGAAGCTTTCTTT. It specifies CASRDMGSEAFF.

The gene calls are TRBV19 and TRBJ1-6; D not resolved. V was shortened by 6 bases and J by 8 bases, with 14 bases between the two germline ends. This CDR3 region has 14 residues. Per germline, CDR1 LNHDA and CDR2 SQIVND (reference sequence). The CDR3 bases are TGTGCCAGTAGCCACGGGGTGGTCCATTCACCCCTCCACTTT. Protein sequence: CASSHGVVHSPLHF.

The rearrangement joins TRBV4-1 to TRBJ2-1; TRBD2 is a possible D gene (5 bases). V gave up 8 bases and J gave up 5 bases, with 13 bases separating them. CDR1 MGHRA and CDR2 YSYEKL come from the germline V gene. CDR3 length equals 13 residues. Here the CDR3 DNA reads TGCGCCAGCGGACTTCCACCACACAATGAGCAGTTCTTC. It encodes CASGLPPHNEQFF.

This clone was picked up one time. J is TRBJ1-2 and V is TRBV28; D not certain. The germline gives CDR1 MDHEN, CDR2 SYDVKM. The CDR3 runs to 15 residues. V lost 10 bases and J 0 bases, leaving 18 bases between the germline ends. The CDR3 spells CATKWAAGANYGYTF. CDR3 sequence (DNA): TGTGCCACCAAGTGGGCAGCAGGCGCTAACTATGGCTACACCTTC.

This clone appeared a few times. The CDR3 nucleotides read TGTGCCAGCAGCTTGGGGGGACAGGGGAACCAAGAGACCCAGTACTTC. This translates into CASSLGGQGNQETQYF. The chain links TRBV5-4 to TRBJ2-5; 10 bases map to TRBD1. This CDR3 is built from 16 residues. Trimming at V came to 0 bases and at J to 0 bases, leaving 2 bases not matched to a gene. CDR1 SGHNT and CDR2 YYREEE come from the germline V gene (reference sequence).

The chain combines TRBV28 with TRBJ2-7; 8 nucleotides line up with TRBD2. Germline-derived CDR1 and CDR2 are MDHEN and SYDVKM. This CDR3 region has 19 residues. Germline trimming cut 5 bases from V and 6 bases from J; bases unmatched to any gene: 24. The CDR3 region is CASSRFVFLLSGVRGEQYF. The CDR3 nucleotides are TGTGCCAGCAGTCGGTTCGTATTCCTCCTTAGCGGGGTACGAGGCGAGCAGTACTTC.

The chain carries TRBV4-1 and TRBJ2-1; 12 nucleotides align to TRBD2. This CDR3 comprises 17 residues. Germline V gene lookup returns CDR1 MGHRA and CDR2 YSYEKL. Losses at the gene ends were 4 bases for V and 4 bases for J; bases not matched to a gene: 8. CDR3 nucleotides: TGCGCCAGCAGCCCACTCCTGACTAGCGGGGGTTACAATGAGCAGTTCTTC. Its protein product is CASSPLLTSGGYNEQFF.

The chain combines TRBV5-6 with TRBJ1-5; 8 bases map to TRBD1. Germline CDR1 SGHDT, CDR2 YYEEEE. The junction had 4 bases not matched to a gene; V was cut back by 1 base and J by 4 bases. The CDR3 has 15 residues. CDR3 DNA sequence: TGTGCCAGCAGCTTGAGGACAGGGTGGAATCAGCCCCAGCATTTT. Translated: CASSLRTGWNQPQHF. Using reference TRBV5-6 and TRBJ1-5 for the parts outside the CDR3, the full variable domain is DAGVTQSPTHLIKTRGQQVTLRCSPKSGHDTVSWYQQALGQGPQFIFQYYEEEERQRGNFPDRFSGHQFPNYSSELNVNALLLGDSALYLCASSLRTGWNQPQHFGDGTRLSIL.

This chain uses TRBV6-5 with TRBJ1-1, with TRBD1 matching 7 bases. The germline gives CDR1 MNHEY, CDR2 SVGAGI. V lost 5 bases and J lost 3; bases outside the gene matches: 6. This CDR3 comprises 14 residues. CDR3 coding DNA: TGTGCCAGCAGTAGACAGGGCAGAGACACTGAAGCTTTCTTT. It is translated as CASSRQGRDTEAFF.

V is TRBV6-7 and J is TRBJ2-2; 14 bases align to TRBD2. TRBV6-7 is sorted into the ORF group, with uncertain function. The V and J ends lost 11 bases and 1 base, in that order; junction bases with no gene match: 9. The CDR3 is 17 residues long. As DNA, the CDR3 is TGTGCCGGTTCGGGACTAGCGGGGGCGCAGAACACCGGGGAGCTGTTTTTT. Its protein product is CAGSGLAGAQNTGELFF.

There are a few counts of this clone. The CDR3 nucleotides read TGTGCCAGTAGTGAAAGAGGACACTACGAGCAGTACTTC. Amino acids: CASSERGHYEQYF. This chain links TRBV19 with TRBJ2-7; TRBD1 might be the D (5 bases). CDR1 LNHDA and CDR2 SQIVND come from the germline V gene (reference sequence). V lost 5 bases, J lost 3 bases, and 11 bases lay in between. The CDR3 has 13 residues.

As DNA, the CDR3 is TGTGCCATCATGATTAGAGTTAGCGAGCAGTACTTC. Amino acids: CAIMIRVSEQYF. The chain uses TRBV10-3 and TRBJ2-7, with D unresolved. The CDR3 totals 12 residues. V dropped 7 bases and J dropped 6 bases, with 13 bases sitting between them. Germline V gives CDR1 ENHRY, CDR2 SYGVKD.

The chain couples TRBV30 to TRBJ2-7; D remains unclear. The germline V gene encodes CDR1 GTSNPN and CDR2 SVGIG (reference sequence). The CDR3 is made up of 11 amino acids. V was shortened by 4 bases and J by 3 bases, with 7 bases between the two germline ends. In DNA form, the CDR3 reads TGTGCCTGGAATACAGTCTACGAGCAGTACTTC. Protein sequence: CAWNTVYEQYF.

This clone appeared once. V is TRBV5-4 and J is TRBJ2-7; D remains unclear. This CDR3 comprises 11 residues. V lost 1 base to trimming and J lost 6 bases, with 5 bases between them. Germline lookup yields CDR1 SGHNT and CDR2 YYREEE (reference sequence). This CDR3 reads CASSLLREQYF. CDR3 coding DNA: TGTGCCAGCAGCTTGCTCCGCGAGCAGTACTTC.

CDR3 sequence: CASSPNAAGDNEQFF. The CDR3 bases are TGTGCCAGCAGTCCCAACGCGGCGGGGGACAATGAGCAGTTCTTC. V usage is TRBV6-5 and J usage is TRBJ2-1, with 7 nucleotides matching TRBD2. This CDR3 is 15 amino acids long. Looked up from germline, CDR1 is MNHEY and CDR2 is SVGAGI. With 5 bases clipped from V and 5 bases from J, the junction kept 9 bases outside the gene matches.

CDR3 residues: CASSFRGSTDTQYF. CDR3 in DNA: TGTGCCAGCAGCTTCAGGGGAAGCACAGATACGCAGTATTTT. The chain recombines TRBV5-6 with TRBJ2-3; a possible D gene is TRBD1 (6 bases). The CDR3 totals 14 residues. V lost 2 bases, J lost 0 bases, and 7 bases lay in between. Germline CDR1 and CDR2: SGHDT and YYEEEE. Full variable domain (remainder filled in from reference TRBV5-6 and TRBJ2-3): DAGVTQSPTHLIKTRGQQVTLRCSPKSGHDTVSWYQQALGQGPQFIFQYYEEEERQRGNFPDRFSGHQFPNYSSELNVNALLLGDSALYLCASSFRGSTDTQYFGPGTRLTVL.

The chain links TRBV5-1 to TRBJ1-4, with D hard to call. This CDR3 is 16 amino acids long. Trimming shortened V by 2 bases and J by 4 bases, and 15 bases separated the two germline ends. Germline CDR1 reads SGHRS; CDR2 reads YFSETQ. This chain's CDR3 is CASSLNPPGLNEKLFF. Here the CDR3 DNA reads TGCGCCAGCAGCTTAAACCCCCCAGGCCTTAATGAAAAACTGTTTTTT.

The rearrangement links TRBV7-2 to TRBJ1-5; D is possibly TRBD1 (6 bases). The CDR3 runs 15 residues. CDR1 and CDR2 (germline): SGHTA, FQGNSA. V was clipped by 1 base and J by 7 bases, with 14 bases between them. CDR3 nucleotides: TGTGCCAGCAGCTTAGGACACAGGGATGGGCAGCCCCAGCATTTT. Translated: CASSLGHRDGQPQHF.

This CDR3 reads CASSLEPSVPQYF. CDR3 in DNA: TGCGCCAGCAGCTTGGAACCTAGCGTCCCGCAGTATTTT. The V and J genes are TRBV5-1 and TRBJ2-3; weak D call: TRBD2 (6 bases). The V end lost 0 bases, the J end lost 10 bases, and 12 bases lay between the germline ends. Looked up from germline, CDR1 is SGHRS and CDR2 is YFSETQ. The CDR3 is 13 amino acids.